This passage covers 2 T cell receptor beta chains from one sample sequenced in a study of cytomegalovirus exposure and HLA in healthy donors. With 60 Vbeta and 13 Jbeta primers, the PCR was carried out. TCRdb's table, derived via immunoSEQ multiplex PCR, lists solely in-frame clones and lacks some. Its listing shows about 91,000 clones. The sequenced sample was PBMCs. Receptor source: a woman aged 25 to 45 in good health and CMV-seronegative.

The CDR3 DNA reads TGTGCCAGCAGTTTAGGAGGAACCGGGGAGCTGTTTTTT. Encoded protein: CASSLGGTGELFF. V and J are TRBV27 and TRBJ2-2, with D maybe TRBD2 (5 bases). Germline V gives CDR1 MNHEY, CDR2 SMNVEV (reference sequence). The CDR3 runs 13 residues. The ends were cut back, 2 bases at V and 5 bases at J, with 6 bases in the middle.

The J gene is TRBJ1-5, the V gene TRBV6-5, with a possible D match to TRBD1 (6 bases). The CDR3 extends over 15 amino acids. Germline CDR1 and CDR2: MNHEY and SVGAGI. Trimming left V 5 bases short and J 6 bases short, with 17 bases between. The CDR3 DNA follows: TGTGCCAGCAGTCGGACTCACCAGGGGCGTCAGCCCCAGCATTTT. Its translation is CASSRTHQGRQPQHF.